This T cell receptor beta chain stems from a study of CD8 T cells in Susac syndrome. The overall study: Patients with Susac syndrome were therapy-naive, on corticosteroids, or on intravenous immunoglobulin alone at the time that blood was drawn.

This clonotype was observed a single time. V was shortened by 4 bases and J by 6 bases, with 10 bases between the two germline ends. CDR3 size: 12 residues. Germline CDR1 GTSNPN, CDR2 SVGIG (reference sequence). The RNA input was about 0.45 to 1 ug, and it was reverse transcribed with random hexamers. The CDR3 of TCR beta was amplified by immunoSEQ multiplex PCR across 54 Vbeta and 13 Jbeta. TCRdb independently ran MiXCR on the immunoSEQ multiplex PCR reads; one entry per CDR3 protein. The repertoire holds approximately 87,000 distinct CDR3 sequences, approximately 96% seen once, with roughly 0.4% in the top ten.

The sample was CD8+ T cells from PBMCs. The chain uses TRBV30 and TRBJ2-1, with no clear D. The sequence was obtained from a human donor with Susac syndrome. The CDR3 bases are TGTGCCTGGAACCCCCCCTCCAATGAGCAGTTCTTC. This sequence encodes CAWNPPSNEQFF.